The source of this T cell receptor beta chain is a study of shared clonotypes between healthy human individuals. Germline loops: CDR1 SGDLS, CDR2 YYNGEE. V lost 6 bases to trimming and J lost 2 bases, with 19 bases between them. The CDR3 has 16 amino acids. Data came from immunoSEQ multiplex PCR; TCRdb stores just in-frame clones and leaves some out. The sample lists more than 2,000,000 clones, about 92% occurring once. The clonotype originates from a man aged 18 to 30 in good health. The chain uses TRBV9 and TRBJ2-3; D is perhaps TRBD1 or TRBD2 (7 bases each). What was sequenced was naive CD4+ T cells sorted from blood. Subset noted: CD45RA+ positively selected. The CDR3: CASTLSGTAITDTQYF. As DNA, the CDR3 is TGTGCCAGCACCTTAAGCGGGACAGCCATCACAGATACGCAGTATTTT. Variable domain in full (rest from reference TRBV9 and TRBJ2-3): DSGVTQTPKHLITATGQRVTLRCSPRSGDLSVYWYQQSLDQGLQFLIQYYNGEERAKGNILERFSAQQFPDLHSELNLSSLELGDSALYFCASTLSGTAITDTQYFGPGTRLTVL.